This TCR beta chain was recovered during a study of T-cell memory formation after mild COVID-19. Whole-study context: In these data, TCR clusters were largely donor specific. Notes on the study in general: Researchers could not confirm that second-wave clones peaking on day 37 targeted SARS-CoV-2.

UMIs and sample barcodes were carried by the TCR alpha and TCR beta cDNA libraries that 5'RACE produced using constant-segment primers. TCRdb passed the 5' RACE reads through MiXCR, listing each CDR3 protein once. This sample yields 450,000 to 650,000 distinct CDR3 sequences, of which about a sixth are seen a single time; around 12% belongs to the top ten. About this clonotype: Its antigen remains unidentified.

The CDR3 extends over 15 amino acids. The germline CDR1 and CDR2 sequences are LNHDA and SQIVND (reference sequence). The ends lost 4 bases at V and 1 base at J; junction bases unmatched: 7. The chain links TRBV19 to TRBJ2-7; 7 bases are a match to TRBD1. The receptor comes from an adult woman who had mild COVID-19 (a few samples of this study predate the infection). Cell type and time point are not known. Sequencing input: PBMCs or a T cell subset sorted from them (not recorded which). The CDR3 DNA sequence: TGTGCCAGTAGTAGCCGATCGACAGGGTCCTACGAGCAGTACTTC. It encodes CASSSRSTGSYEQYF.